These T cell receptor beta chains were read from a single sample in a study of cytomegalovirus exposure and HLA in healthy donors. Assay used: immunoSEQ multiplex PCR; TCRdb lists only in-frame clones, some missing. Among fewer than 200,000 clones, approximately 80% were seen once, and the ten largest hold over 2%. Sequencing was carried out using PBMCs. The receptors here all came from a woman in her 30s in good health and CMV-seronegative. Both conserved end residues are part of each CDR3. Each record gives: clone size, D gene, V gene, J gene, CDR3 protein, CDR3 DNA. A D gene is named only where the DNA matches it firmly. Rows give clone size only sometimes, using once, few, many, or a class for an expanded clone.

size: NA
D: TRBD1
V: TRBV15
J: TRBJ2-7
CDR3: CATSRDRSGTGDYEQYF
DNA: TGTGCCACCAGCAGAGATCGTTCGGGGACAGGGGACTACGAGCAGTACTTC

size: NA
D: TRBD1
V: TRBV25-1
J: TRBJ1-2
CDR3: CASSPSRDSSNYGYTF
DNA: TGTGCCAGCAGCCCTTCCCGGGACAGCTCGAACTATGGCTACACCTTC

size: NA
D: NA
V: TRBV28
J: TRBJ1-2
CDR3: CASSLRFWVGYTF
DNA: TGTGCCAGCAGTTTGAGGTTTTGGGTTGGCTACACCTTC

size: once
D: NA
V: TRBV7-9
J: TRBJ2-2
CDR3: CSSISPPGELFF
DNA: TGTTCCAGCATCTCCCCTCCCGGGGAGCTGTTTTTT

size: NA
D: NA
V: TRBV28
J: TRBJ1-1
CDR3: CASSTNEPTEAFF
DNA: TGTGCCAGCTCCACCAACGAGCCCACTGAAGCTTTCTTT

size: NA
D: NA
V: TRBV4-3
J: TRBJ1-5
CDR3: CASSQDNDRGNQPQHF
DNA: TGCGCCAGCAGCCAAGATAATGACCGGGGCAATCAGCCCCAGCATTTT

size: NA
D: TRBD1
V: TRBV9
J: TRBJ1-2
CDR3: CASSVLGPTGLNYGYTF
DNA: TGTGCCAGCAGCGTATTGGGACCGACAGGGCTCAACTATGGCTACACCTTC

size: NA
D: NA
V: TRBV5-1
J: TRBJ2-7
CDR3: CASSLRTPRVPYLSETYEQYF
DNA: TGCGCCAGCAGCTTGAGGACTCCCAGAGTACCTTATTTGTCTGAAACCTACGAGCAGTACTTC

size: NA
D: NA
V: TRBV9
J: TRBJ2-7
CDR3: CASSVSPGFYEQYF
DNA: TGTGCCAGCAGCGTATCCCCCGGGTTTTACGAGCAGTACTTC

size: NA
D: NA
V: TRBV6-5
J: TRBJ1-2
CDR3: CASSTYQGYGYTF
DNA: TGTGCCAGCAGTACCTATCAGGGTTATGGCTACACCTTC

size: NA
D: TRBD2
V: TRBV15
J: TRBJ2-7
CDR3: CATSRDLASGSYEQYF
DNA: TGTGCCACCAGCAGAGATCTGGCTAGCGGTTCCTACGAGCAGTACTTC

size: NA
D: NA
V: TRBV2
J: TRBJ2-2
CDR3: CASSWGERETGELFF
DNA: TGTGCCAGCAGTTGGGGCGAAAGGGAAACCGGGGAGCTGTTTTTT

size: once
D: TRBD2
V: TRBV11-2
J: TRBJ2-7
CDR3: CASSFGAGGYEQYF
DNA: TGTGCCAGCAGCTTCGGAGCGGGAGGTTACGAGCAGTACTTC

size: NA
D: NA
V: TRBV28
J: TRBJ1-4
CDR3: CASPSRRTTNEKLFF
DNA: TGTGCCAGCCCATCGAGGCGGACAACTAATGAAAAACTGTTTTTT

size: NA
D: TRBD1
V: TRBV2
J: TRBJ2-3
CDR3: CASSGQGVTDTQYF
DNA: TGTGCCAGCAGTGGCCAGGGGGTGACAGATACGCAGTATTTT

size: NA
D: NA
V: TRBV7-9
J: TRBJ2-1
CDR3: CSSSFTAGEPENEQFF
DNA: TGTTCCAGCAGCTTTACTGCAGGGGAACCCGAGAATGAGCAGTTCTTC

size: NA
D: NA
V: TRBV6-5
J: TRBJ2-7
CDR3: CASTLTPSYEQYF
DNA: TGTGCCAGCACCCTGACACCGTCCTACGAGCAGTACTTC

size: once
D: NA
V: TRBV30
J: TRBJ1-3
CDR3: CAWRVAGNTIYF
DNA: TGTGCCTGGAGGGTAGCAGGAAACACCATATATTTT

size: NA
D: TRBD1
V: TRBV7-2
J: TRBJ1-4
CDR3: CASSTGTATNEKLFF
DNA: TGTGCCAGCAGTACGGGGACAGCAACTAATGAAAAGCTGTTTTTT